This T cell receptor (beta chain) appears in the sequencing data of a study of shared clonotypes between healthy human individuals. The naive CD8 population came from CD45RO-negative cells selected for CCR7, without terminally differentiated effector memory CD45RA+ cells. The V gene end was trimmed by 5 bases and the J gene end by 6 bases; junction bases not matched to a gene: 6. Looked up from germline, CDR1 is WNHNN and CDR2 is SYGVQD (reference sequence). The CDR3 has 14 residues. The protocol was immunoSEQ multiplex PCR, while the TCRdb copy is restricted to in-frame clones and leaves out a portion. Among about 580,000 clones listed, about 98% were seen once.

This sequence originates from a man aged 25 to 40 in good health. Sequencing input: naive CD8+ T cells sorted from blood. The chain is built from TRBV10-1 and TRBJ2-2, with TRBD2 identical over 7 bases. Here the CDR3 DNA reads TGCGCCAGCAGTCCTAGCGGCGTCTCCGGGGAGCTGTTTTTT. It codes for CASSPSGVSGELFF.